The TCR beta chain described here comes from a study of cytomegalovirus exposure and HLA in healthy donors. Amplification used 60 Vbeta primers and 13 Jbeta primers. Method: immunoSEQ multiplex PCR; TCRdb's copy keeps in-frame clones and lacks some. The sample lists about 65,000 clones; roughly two thirds were seen once. The trim removed 5 bases at V and 1 base at J, leaving 7 bases unmatched. Looked up from germline, CDR1 is SGHTA and CDR2 is FQGNSA. CDR3 length equals 15 residues. V usage is TRBV7-2 and J usage is TRBJ2-7; 8 nucleotides agree with TRBD2. Sequenced sample: PBMCs. This clonotype was sampled from a man aged 25 to 45 in good health and CMV-seronegative. This CDR3 reads CASSAGGGSSYEQYF. DNA of the CDR3: TGTGCCAGCAGCGCCGGGGGGGGCTCGTCCTACGAGCAGTACTTC.